The T cell receptor beta chain described here comes from a study of beta chain features in type 1 diabetes. General study points: Moderate but significant shortening of TCRB CDR3s was recorded in all four CD4+ subsets from Type 1 diabetes patients. VDJ junctions from patients with type 1 diabetes contained fewer insertions and more deletions.

This clone appeared a few times. What it recognizes is unknown. This CDR3 is built from 15 residues. After removal of 1 base from V and 7 bases from J, the junction contained 6 bases not matched to a gene. Looked up from germline, CDR1 is MGHRA and CDR2 is YSYEKL. What was sequenced were expressed TCRB transcripts, since all of the isolated RNA had been reverse transcribed. Assay: immunoSEQ multiplex PCR; the TCRdb copy retains only in-frame clones and omits some. This table holds hundreds of thousands of clones, about a sixth found once. The J gene is TRBJ2-3, the V gene TRBV4-1; TRBD2 matches at 9 bases. Sequenced sample: naive CD4+ T cells from blood. This receptor was obtained from a man aged 18-30 years in good health. Written as DNA, the CDR3 is TGCGCCAGCAGCCAAGGAGGCGGGAGGGTGTATACGCAGTATTTT. It translates to CASSQGGGRVYTQYF.